The 20 T cell receptor beta chains listed next were all sequenced from one sample in a study of cytomegalovirus exposure and HLA in healthy donors. PCR employed 60 Vbeta and 13 Jbeta primers. The data were produced by immunoSEQ multiplex PCR, yet TCRdb's version contains in-frame clones alone and is incomplete. Of about 150,000 clones in the sample, approximately 9% are singletons; the top ten hold roughly 6.4%. Sequencing input: PBMCs. Source of these receptors: a woman aged 40 to 50 in good health and CMV-seropositive.

The V and J genes are TRBV29-1 and TRBJ2-1, with D hard to call. The germline V gene has CDR1 SQVTM and CDR2 ANQGSEA. The ends were cut back, 6 bases at V and 6 bases at J, with 9 bases in the middle. CDR3 size: 11 residues. Written as DNA, the CDR3 is TGCAGCGTCCCCCACATCAATGAGCAGTTCTTC. It is translated as CSVPHINEQFF.

This chain connects TRBV5-1 to TRBJ2-2, with D possibly matching TRBD1 (6 bases). Trimming took 4 bases from V and 4 from J, leaving 17 bases between them. Per germline, CDR1 SGHRS and CDR2 YFSETQ. CDR3 length equals 16 residues. The CDR3 DNA follows: TGCGCCAGCAGCACCCAACCCGGGACACCCACCGGGGAGCTGTTTTTT. The encoded protein is CASSTQPGTPTGELFF.

This clone was picked up a small number of times. The CDR3 nucleotides are TGTGCCAGCAGGCCAGACAGGGACTATGGCTACACCTTC. Amino acids: CASRPDRDYGYTF. The V call is TRBV6-5, the J call TRBJ1-2; 7 positions agree with TRBD1. Germline CDR1 and CDR2: MNHEY and SVGAGI. The J segment lost 3 bases and the V segment lost 6 bases, leaving 4 bases of the junction unmatched. The CDR3 extends over 13 amino acids.

This clone was counted a few times. The rearrangement links TRBV4-1 to TRBJ2-5; TRBD1 matches 10 bases. V shed 4 bases and J 5 bases; nucleotides not matched to a gene: 7. There are 15 residues in the CDR3. From germline, CDR1 is MGHRA and CDR2 YSYEKL. The CDR3: CASSRGGGQGETQYF. CDR3 sequence (DNA): TGCGCCAGCAGCCGAGGGGGGGGACAGGGGGAGACCCAGTACTTC.

This clone was seen repeatedly, ten times or more. The V and J genes are TRBV6-1 and TRBJ1-1; D gene ambiguous. The CDR3 covers 10 residues. The germline V and J ends were trimmed by 8 bases and 4 bases, with 5 bases remaining between them. From germline, CDR1 is MNHNS and CDR2 SASEGT. CDR3 nucleotides: TGTGCCAGCTTCTTCACTGAAGCTTTCTTT. Amino acid sequence: CASFFTEAFF.

This sequence joins TRBV2 and TRBJ2-7; D call uncertain. V lost 7 bases and J lost 6, with 10 bases in between. Germline assignment: CDR1 SNHLY and CDR2 FYNNEI. The CDR3 contains 11 residues. The CDR3 spells CASKAPIEQYF. CDR3 sequence (DNA): TGTGCCAGCAAAGCTCCTATCGAGCAGTACTTC.

The chain is built from TRBV2 and TRBJ1-4; D is unclear. Trimming shortened V by 4 bases and J by 0 bases, and 12 bases separated the two germline ends. Germline lookup yields CDR1 SNHLY and CDR2 FYNNEI. This CDR3 has 16 residues. The CDR3 sequence is CASSGYTGATNEKLFF. CDR3 in DNA: TGTGCCAGCAGTGGGTATACTGGAGCAACTAATGAAAAACTGTTTTTT.

This clone was counted a few times. The chain couples TRBV5-6 to TRBJ2-5; weak D call: TRBD2 (5 bases). The CDR3 consists of 13 residues. V gave up 7 bases and J gave up 5 bases, with 15 bases separating them. CDR1 SGHDT and CDR2 YYEEEE come from the germline V gene. CDR3 amino acids: CASHGGSSETQYF. The CDR3 DNA follows: TGTGCCAGCCATGGCGGGTCCTCCGAGACCCAGTACTTC.

This clone showed up just a few times. The V gene is TRBV9, the J gene TRBJ2-3; D may be TRBD1 (6 bases). Germline-derived CDR1 and CDR2 are SGDLS and YYNGEE. The V end was cut by 1 base, the J end by 3 bases, with 15 bases between. CDR3 size: 16 residues. The DNA of the CDR3 is TGTGCCAGCAGCGTAAGAGGGGGAGATAGTACAGATACGCAGTATTTT. Translation: CASSVRGGDSTDTQYF.

Concerning this clone: The final CDR3 position lacks the conserved phenylalanine or tryptophan, pointing to a likely read error. The chain employs TRBV5-1 and TRBJ2-2; D is possibly TRBD2 (6 bases). The germline V gene encodes CDR1 SGHRS and CDR2 YFSETQ. The CDR3 extends over 15 amino acids. The germline V and J ends were trimmed by 7 bases and 0 bases, with 13 bases remaining between them. The CDR3 nucleotides read TGCGCCAGCCAGTTTAGCGGCTCGAACACCGGGGAGCTGTTTGTT. It codes for CASQFSGSNTGELFV.

This clone turned up a few times. The CDR3 nucleotides read TGCGCCAGCAGCCAACTTTTTCCGGGACAGCCATATGGCTACACCTTC. Translating gives CASSQLFPGQPYGYTF. The V call is TRBV4-1, the J call TRBJ1-2, with 7 positions matching TRBD1. Trimming removed 2 bases from V and 5 bases from J; junction bases left unmatched: 11. The CDR3 loop spans 16 amino acids. The germline V gene has CDR1 MGHRA and CDR2 YSYEKL.

CDR3 bases: TGTGCCAGCAGCGTAGGGACTAGCGGGGGACATATCTCCTACGAGCAGTACTTC. This translates into CASSVGTSGGHISYEQYF. V usage is TRBV9 and J usage is TRBJ2-7, with TRBD2 matching 13 bases. Per the germline V gene, CDR1 is SGDLS and CDR2 is YYNGEE. The CDR3 sequence is 18 residues long. Trimming removed 0 bases from V and 0 bases from J; junction bases left unmatched: 6.

The chain combines TRBV7-2 with TRBJ1-5, with a tentative D call TRBD1 (5 bases). Germline V CDR1 and CDR2: SGHTA, FQGNSA. Trimming removed 2 bases at V and 1 base at J, with 6 bases between. This CDR3 is built from 14 residues. CDR3 sequence: CASSLKGSNQPQHF. The DNA of the CDR3 is TGTGCCAGCAGCTTAAAGGGGAGCAATCAGCCCCAGCATTTT.

This clone was seen a few times. This chain connects TRBV6-1 to TRBJ1-2, with 9 bases lining up with TRBD1. Germline values: CDR1 MNHNS, CDR2 SASEGT. The CDR3 spans 14 residues. J gave up 3 bases and V 7 bases, and 6 bases lay outside the gene matches. The CDR3 region is CASTPGQGDYGYTF. CDR3 nucleotides: TGTGCCAGCACTCCGGGACAGGGAGACTATGGCTACACCTTC.

The chain couples TRBV5-1 to TRBJ2-2; TRBD1 agrees at 11 bases. The CDR3 is 22 amino acids. The junction had 22 bases not matched to a gene; V was cut back by 4 bases and J by 2 bases. From germline, CDR1 is SGHRS and CDR2 YFSETQ. The CDR3 loop is CASSPDRGRWGDGSYNTGELFF. The CDR3 coding sequence is TGCGCCAGCAGCCCGGACAGGGGGCGGTGGGGCGACGGGTCCTATAACACCGGGGAGCTGTTTTTT.

This chain links TRBV9 with TRBJ2-1; 7 bases agree with TRBD2. V was clipped by 0 bases and J by 10 bases; unmatched bases: 7. From germline, CDR1 is SGDLS and CDR2 YYNGEE. CDR3 length equals 14 residues. The CDR3 region has the DNA TGTGCCAGCAGCGTAGGCGGGGGATTAGGGGAGCAGTTCTTC. Protein product: CASSVGGGLGEQFF.

This clone was seen more than once but under ten times. The DNA for the CDR3 is TGTGCCAGCAGGTCCGACAGAGAGAACACTGAAGCTTTCTTT. It specifies CASRSDRENTEAFF. The V gene is TRBV13, the J gene TRBJ1-1, with a weak D call TRBD1 (5 bases). Trimming pared 6 bases from V and 1 base from J, leaving 12 bases between. Germline V gene lookup returns CDR1 PRHDT and CDR2 FYEKMQ (reference sequence). This CDR3 spans 14 amino acids.

This clone was counted between two and nine times. The rearrangement uses TRBV5-1 and TRBJ2-5; 11 nucleotides agree with TRBD1. Germline V lookup: CDR1 SGHRS, CDR2 YFSETQ. The CDR3 runs to 15 residues. V lost 0 bases and J lost 5; bases outside the gene matches: 3. The CDR3 DNA reads TGCGCCAGCAGCTTGGGGGACAGGGGGATGGAGACCCAGTACTTC. Protein sequence: CASSLGDRGMETQYF.

The chain couples TRBV7-2 to TRBJ2-3; 8 nucleotides match TRBD2. This CDR3 has 14 residues. Germline CDR1 and CDR2: SGHTA and FQGNSA. The trim removed 4 bases at V and 5 bases at J, leaving 5 bases unmatched. The CDR3 is CASSSSGRIDTQYF. CDR3 bases: TGTGCCAGCAGCTCTAGCGGGCGGATAGATACGCAGTATTTT.

This chain joins TRBV11-3 and TRBJ2-7, with D perhaps TRBD2 (5 bases). Trimming took 2 bases from V and 10 from J, leaving 15 bases between them. The germline V gene encodes CDR1 SGHNT and CDR2 YENEEA. This CDR3 comprises 13 residues. The CDR3 DNA follows: TGTGCCAGCAGCTTACGAGAGGGTGAGGCCCAGTACTTC. It specifies CASSLREGEAQYF.